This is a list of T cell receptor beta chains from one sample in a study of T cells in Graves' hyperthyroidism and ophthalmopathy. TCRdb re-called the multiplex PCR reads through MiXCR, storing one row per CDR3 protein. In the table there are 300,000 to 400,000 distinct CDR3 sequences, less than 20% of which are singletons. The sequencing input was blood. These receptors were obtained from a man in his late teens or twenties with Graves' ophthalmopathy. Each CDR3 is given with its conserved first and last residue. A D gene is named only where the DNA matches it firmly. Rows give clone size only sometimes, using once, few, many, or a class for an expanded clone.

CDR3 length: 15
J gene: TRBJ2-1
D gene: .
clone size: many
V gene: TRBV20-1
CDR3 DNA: TGCAGTGCTAGAGACATAGCGGCCTCCTACAATGAGCAGTTCTTC
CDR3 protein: CSARDIAASYNEQFF

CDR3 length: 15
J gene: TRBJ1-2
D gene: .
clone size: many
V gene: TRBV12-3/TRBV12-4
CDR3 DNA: TGTGCCAGCGCGTTTGCCGGGGCCAGGGGAACGGGCTACACCTTC
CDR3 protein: CASAFAGARGTGYTF

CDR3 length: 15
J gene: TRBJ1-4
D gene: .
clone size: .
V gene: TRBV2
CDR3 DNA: TGTGCCAGCAATCAGGGTGAAGCAGCTAATGAAAAACTGTTTTTT
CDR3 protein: CASNQGEAANEKLFF

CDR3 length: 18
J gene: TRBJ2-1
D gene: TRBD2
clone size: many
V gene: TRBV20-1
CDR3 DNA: TGCAGTGCCCAGGATAGGACTAGCGGGGGCACTTTCTACAATGAGCAGTTCTTC
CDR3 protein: CSAQDRTSGGTFYNEQFF

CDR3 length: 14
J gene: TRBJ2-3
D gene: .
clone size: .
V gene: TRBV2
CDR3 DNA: TGTGCCAGCACCCCGGTGACTAGCACAGATACGCAGTATTTT
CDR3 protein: CASTPVTSTDTQYF

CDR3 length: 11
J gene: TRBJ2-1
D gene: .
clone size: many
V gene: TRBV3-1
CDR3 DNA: TGTGCCAGCAGCCAAGGGGATGAGCAGTTCTTC
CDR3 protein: CASSQGDEQFF

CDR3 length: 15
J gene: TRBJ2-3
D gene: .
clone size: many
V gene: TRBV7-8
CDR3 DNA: TGTGCCAGCAGCCGATTATACGAGGGTGCAGATACGCAGTATTTT
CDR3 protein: CASSRLYEGADTQYF

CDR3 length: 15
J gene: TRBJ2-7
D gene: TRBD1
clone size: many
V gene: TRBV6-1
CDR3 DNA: TGTGCCAGCAGAACACCGGGACAGGGATCCTACGAGCAGTACTTC
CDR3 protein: CASRTPGQGSYEQYF

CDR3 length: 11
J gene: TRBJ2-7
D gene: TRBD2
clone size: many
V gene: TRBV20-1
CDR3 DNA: TGCAGTGCCCGAGCGGGATACGAGCAGTACTTC
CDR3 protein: CSARAGYEQYF

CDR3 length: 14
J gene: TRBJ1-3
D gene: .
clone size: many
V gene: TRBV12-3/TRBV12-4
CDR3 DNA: TGTGCCAGCAGTTTGCAGGGTTATGGAAACACCATATATTTT
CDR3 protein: CASSLQGYGNTIYF

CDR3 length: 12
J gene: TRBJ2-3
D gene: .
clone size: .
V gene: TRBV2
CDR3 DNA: TGTGCCCTCCAGATGGGGGTGAATACGCAGTATTTT
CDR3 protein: CALQMGVNTQYF

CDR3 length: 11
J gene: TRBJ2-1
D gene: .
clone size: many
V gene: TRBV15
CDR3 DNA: TGTGCCACCAGACAGTTCAATGAGCAGTTCTTC
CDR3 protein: CATRQFNEQFF

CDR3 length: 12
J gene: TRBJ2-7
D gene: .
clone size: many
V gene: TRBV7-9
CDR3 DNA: TGTGCCAGCAGCTTTGGGGCGCGCGAGCAGTACTTC
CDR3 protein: CASSFGAREQYF

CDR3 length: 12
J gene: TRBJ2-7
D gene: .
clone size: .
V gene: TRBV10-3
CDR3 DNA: TGTGCCACAAAGCCACGGGGGCACGAGCAGTACTTC
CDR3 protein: CATKPRGHEQYF

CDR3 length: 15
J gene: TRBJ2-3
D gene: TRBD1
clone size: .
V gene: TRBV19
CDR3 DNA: TGTGCCAGTAGCACGGCAGGGGGCGGAACAGATACGCAGTATTTT
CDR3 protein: CASSTAGGGTDTQYF

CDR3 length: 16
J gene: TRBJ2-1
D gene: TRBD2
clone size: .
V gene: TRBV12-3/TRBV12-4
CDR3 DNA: TGTGCCAGCAGGCCACCGCTAGCGGGAGGAAGGTATGAGCAGTTCTTC
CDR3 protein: CASRPPLAGGRYEQFF

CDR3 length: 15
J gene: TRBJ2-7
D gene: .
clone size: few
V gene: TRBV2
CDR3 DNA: TGTGCCAGCAGTCCTCACGGGTTGATAACCTACGAGCAGTACTTC
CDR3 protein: CASSPHGLITYEQYF

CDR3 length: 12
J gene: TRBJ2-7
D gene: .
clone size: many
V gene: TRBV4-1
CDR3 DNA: TGCGCCAGCAGCCTCTCCGGCCGCGAGCAGTACTTC
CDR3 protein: CASSLSGREQYF

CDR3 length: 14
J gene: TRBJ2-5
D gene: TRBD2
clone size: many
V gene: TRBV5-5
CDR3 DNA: TGTGCCAGCAGCTTGCGACTAGCGGCGGAGACCCAGTACTTC
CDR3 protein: CASSLRLAAETQYF

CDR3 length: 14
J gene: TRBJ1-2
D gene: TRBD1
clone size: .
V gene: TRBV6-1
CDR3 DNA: TGTGCCAGCAGCCAGGGACAGGGGCGGTATGGCTACACCTTC
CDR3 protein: CASSQGQGRYGYTF

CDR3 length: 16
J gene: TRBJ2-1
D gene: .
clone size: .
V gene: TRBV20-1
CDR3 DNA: TGCAGTGCTAGAGTTGGCGGGGCGAGCTCCTACATTGAGCAGTTCTTC
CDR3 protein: CSARVGGASSYIEQFF

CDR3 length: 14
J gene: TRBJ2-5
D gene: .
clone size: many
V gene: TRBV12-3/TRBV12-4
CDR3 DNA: TGTGCCAGCAGTTTATCCTACGGAGGAGAGACCCAGTACTTC
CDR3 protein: CASSLSYGGETQYF

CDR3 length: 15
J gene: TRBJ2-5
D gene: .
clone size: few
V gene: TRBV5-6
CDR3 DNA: TGTGCCAGCAGCTTGGGGGGGACCCTGCCAGAGACCCAGTACTTC
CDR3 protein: CASSLGGTLPETQYF

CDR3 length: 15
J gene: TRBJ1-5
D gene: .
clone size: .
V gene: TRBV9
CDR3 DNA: TGTGCCAGCAGCGTATCTGGGCACGGCGATCAGCCCCAGCATTTT
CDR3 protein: CASSVSGHGDQPQHF

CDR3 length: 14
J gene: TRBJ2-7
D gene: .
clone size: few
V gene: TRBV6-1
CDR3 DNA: TGTGCCAGCACCATGGGACCCAATGACTACGAGCAGTACTTC
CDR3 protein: CASTMGPNDYEQYF

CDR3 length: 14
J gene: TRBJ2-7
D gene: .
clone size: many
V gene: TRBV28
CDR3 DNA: TGTGCCAGCAGTTTGTGGGGGGCATCGTACGAGCAGTACTTC
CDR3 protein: CASSLWGASYEQYF

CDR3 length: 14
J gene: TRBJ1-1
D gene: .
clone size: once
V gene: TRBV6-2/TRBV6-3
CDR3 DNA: TGTGCCAGCAGCCACCAGCCCGGGATAAGGGAGGCTTTCTTT
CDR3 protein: CASSHQPGIREAFF

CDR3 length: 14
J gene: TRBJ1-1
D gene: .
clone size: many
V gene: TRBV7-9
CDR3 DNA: TGTGCCAGCAGCCCCGGGGGGGCGGGCACTGAAGCTTTCTTT
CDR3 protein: CASSPGGAGTEAFF

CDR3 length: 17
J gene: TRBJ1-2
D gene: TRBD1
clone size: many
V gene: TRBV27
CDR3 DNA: TGTGCCAGCAGTTCCTCCCCGAACAGGGGCCCTAACTATGGCTACACCTTC
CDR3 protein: CASSSSPNRGPNYGYTF

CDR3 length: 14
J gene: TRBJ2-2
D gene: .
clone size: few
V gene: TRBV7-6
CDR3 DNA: TGTGCCAGCAGCCGGGACTTGAACACCGGGGAGCTGTTTTTT
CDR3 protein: CASSRDLNTGELFF

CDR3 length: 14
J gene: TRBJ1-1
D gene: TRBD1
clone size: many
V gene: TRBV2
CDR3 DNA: TGTGCCAGCAGAGCCGGGACAGGGTACACTGAAGCTTTCTTT
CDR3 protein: CASRAGTGYTEAFF

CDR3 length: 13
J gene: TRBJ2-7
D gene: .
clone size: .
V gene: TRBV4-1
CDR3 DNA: TGCGCCAGCAGCACTGGGACTCAACTCGAGCAGTACTTC
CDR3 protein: CASSTGTQLEQYF

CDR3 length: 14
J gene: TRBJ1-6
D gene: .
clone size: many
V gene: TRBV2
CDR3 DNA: TGTGCCAGCAGGCAGGGTTCCTATAATTCACCCCTCCACTTT
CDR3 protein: CASRQGSYNSPLHF

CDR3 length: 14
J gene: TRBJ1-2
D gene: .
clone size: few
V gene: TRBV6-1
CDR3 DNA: TGTGCCAGCAGTTCACAGGGCCTCGCTAATGGCTACACCTTC
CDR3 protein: CASSSQGLANGYTF

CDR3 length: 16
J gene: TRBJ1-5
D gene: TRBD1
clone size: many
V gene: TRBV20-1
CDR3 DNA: TGCAGTGCTAGATTTCGGGGGACAGGGGGCAATCAGCCCCAGCATTTT
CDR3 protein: CSARFRGTGGNQPQHF

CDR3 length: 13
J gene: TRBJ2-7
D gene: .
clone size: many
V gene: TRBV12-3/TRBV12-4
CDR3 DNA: TGTGCCAGCAGTTTTGAGGGCGGCTACGAGCAGTACTTC
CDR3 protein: CASSFEGGYEQYF

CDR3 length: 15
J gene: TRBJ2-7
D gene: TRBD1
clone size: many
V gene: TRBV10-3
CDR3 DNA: TGTGCCACGACCCAATCGGGGACAGGGGGATACGAGCAGTACTTC
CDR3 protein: CATTQSGTGGYEQYF

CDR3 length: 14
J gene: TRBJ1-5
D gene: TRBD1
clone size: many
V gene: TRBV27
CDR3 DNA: TGTGCCAGCAGTTTAGGACAGGCAACCCAGCCCCAGCATTTT
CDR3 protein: CASSLGQATQPQHF

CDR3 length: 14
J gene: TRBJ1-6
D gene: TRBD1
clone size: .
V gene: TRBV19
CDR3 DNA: TGTGCCAGTAGTATAGACTACTGGACAGGGGGACTCCACTTT
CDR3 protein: CASSIDYWTGGLHF

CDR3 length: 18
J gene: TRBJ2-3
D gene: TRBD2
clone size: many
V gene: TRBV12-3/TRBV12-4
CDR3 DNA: TGTGCCAGCAGTTTAGGGGGACTAGCGGGGGGGGTGACAGATACGCAGTATTTT
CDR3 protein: CASSLGGLAGGVTDTQYF

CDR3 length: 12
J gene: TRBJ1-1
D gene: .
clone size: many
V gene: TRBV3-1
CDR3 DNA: TGTGCCAGCAGCCAATCTAAGGGTGAAGCTTTCTTT
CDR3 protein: CASSQSKGEAFF

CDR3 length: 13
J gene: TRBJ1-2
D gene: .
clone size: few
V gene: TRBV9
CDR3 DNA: TGTGCCAGCACCTCTAAAGGGGCGGAGGGCTACACCTTC
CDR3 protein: CASTSKGAEGYTF

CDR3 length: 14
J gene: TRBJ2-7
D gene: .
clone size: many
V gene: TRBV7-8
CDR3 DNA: TGTGCCAGCAGCACAAACAGGGATGGCTACGAGCAGTACTTC
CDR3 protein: CASSTNRDGYEQYF

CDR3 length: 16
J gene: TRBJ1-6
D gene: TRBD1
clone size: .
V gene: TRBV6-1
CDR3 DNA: TGTGCCAGCAGTGGGGGACAGGGGACCTATAATTCACCCCTCCACTTT
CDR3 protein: CASSGGQGTYNSPLHF

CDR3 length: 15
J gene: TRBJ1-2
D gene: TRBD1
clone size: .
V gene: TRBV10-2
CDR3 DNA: TGCGCCAGCAGTGAGTCGGGGACAGGGCTGTATGGCTACACCTTC
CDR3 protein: CASSESGTGLYGYTF

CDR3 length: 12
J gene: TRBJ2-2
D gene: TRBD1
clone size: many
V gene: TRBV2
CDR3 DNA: TGTGCCAGCAGGGAAGGGGGACAGGGGCTGTTTTTT
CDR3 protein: CASREGGQGLFF

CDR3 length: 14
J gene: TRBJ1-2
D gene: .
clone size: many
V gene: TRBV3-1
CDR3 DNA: TGTGCCAGCAGCCAAGATCACCGCGAGGGGGGCTACACCTTC
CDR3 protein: CASSQDHREGGYTF

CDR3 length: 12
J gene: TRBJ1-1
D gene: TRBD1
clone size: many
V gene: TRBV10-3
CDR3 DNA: TGTGCCATCCGACAGGGGAACACTGAAGCTTTCTTT
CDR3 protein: CAIRQGNTEAFF

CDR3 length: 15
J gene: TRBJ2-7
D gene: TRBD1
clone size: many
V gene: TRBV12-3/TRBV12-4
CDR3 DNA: TGTGCCAGCAGCCCTTTGACAGGGGGCACCTACGAGCAGTACTTC
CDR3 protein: CASSPLTGGTYEQYF

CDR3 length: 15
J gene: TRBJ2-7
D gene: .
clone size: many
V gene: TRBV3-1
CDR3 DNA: TGTGCCAGCAGCCAAGGGCGCACAGACTCCTACGAGCAGTACTTC
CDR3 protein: CASSQGRTDSYEQYF

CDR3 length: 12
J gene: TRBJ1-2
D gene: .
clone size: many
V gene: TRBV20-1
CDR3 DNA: TGCAGTGCTAGACACCCGAGCTATGGCTACACCTTC
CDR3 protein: CSARHPSYGYTF

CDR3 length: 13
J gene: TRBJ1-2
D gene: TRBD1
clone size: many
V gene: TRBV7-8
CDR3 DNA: TGTGCCAGCAGCTTAGCGGGACAGGGGAGCTACACCTTC
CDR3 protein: CASSLAGQGSYTF

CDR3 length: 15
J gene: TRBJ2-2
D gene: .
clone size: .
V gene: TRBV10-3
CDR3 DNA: TGTGCCATCAGTGATGAGGCGTCGAACACCGGGGAGCTGTTTTTT
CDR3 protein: CAISDEASNTGELFF

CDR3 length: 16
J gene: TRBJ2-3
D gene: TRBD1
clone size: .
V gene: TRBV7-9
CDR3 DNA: TGTGCCAGCAGCGGCGTGGGACAGTGGAGATCAGATACGCAGTATTTT
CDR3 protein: CASSGVGQWRSDTQYF

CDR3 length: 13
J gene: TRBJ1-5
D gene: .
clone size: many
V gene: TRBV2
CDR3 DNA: TGTGCCAGCAGTGAGGAGCCAAATCAGCCCCAGCATTTT
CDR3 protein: CASSEEPNQPQHF

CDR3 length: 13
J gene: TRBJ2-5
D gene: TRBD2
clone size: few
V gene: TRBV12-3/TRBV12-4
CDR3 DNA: TGTGCCAGCAGTCAAGCGGGGGCAGAGACCCAGTACTTC
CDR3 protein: CASSQAGAETQYF

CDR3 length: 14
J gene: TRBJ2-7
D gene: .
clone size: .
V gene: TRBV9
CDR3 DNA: TGTGCCAGCAGCTCCTCGCCGGACTCCTACGAGCAGTACTTC
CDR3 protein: CASSSSPDSYEQYF

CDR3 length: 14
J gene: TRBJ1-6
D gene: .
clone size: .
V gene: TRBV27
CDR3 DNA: TGTGCCAGCAGTGTGACTGGTTATAATTCACCCCTCCACTTT
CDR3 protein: CASSVTGYNSPLHF

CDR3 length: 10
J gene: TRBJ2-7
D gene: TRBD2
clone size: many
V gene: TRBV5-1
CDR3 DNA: TGCGCCAGCAGCTGGGGGGGGCAGTACTTC
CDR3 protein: CASSWGGQYF